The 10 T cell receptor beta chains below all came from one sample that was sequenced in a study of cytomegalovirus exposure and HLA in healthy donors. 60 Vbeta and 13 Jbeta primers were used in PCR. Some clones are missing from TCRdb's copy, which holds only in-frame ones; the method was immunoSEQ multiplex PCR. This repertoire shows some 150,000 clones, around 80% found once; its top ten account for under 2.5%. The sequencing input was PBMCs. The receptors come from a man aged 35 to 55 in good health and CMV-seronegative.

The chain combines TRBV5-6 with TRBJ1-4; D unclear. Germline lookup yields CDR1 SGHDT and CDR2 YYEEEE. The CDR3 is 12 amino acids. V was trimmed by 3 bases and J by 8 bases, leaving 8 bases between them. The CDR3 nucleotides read TGTGCCAGCAGCTCCCACTGGGAAAAACTGTTTTTT. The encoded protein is CASSSHWEKLFF.

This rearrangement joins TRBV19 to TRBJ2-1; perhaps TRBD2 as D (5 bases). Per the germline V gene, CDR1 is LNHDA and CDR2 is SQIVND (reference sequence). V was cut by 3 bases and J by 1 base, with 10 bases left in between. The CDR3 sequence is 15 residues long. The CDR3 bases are TGTGCCAGTAGTATCGGGGTTCATTCCTACAATGAGCAGTTCTTC. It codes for CASSIGVHSYNEQFF. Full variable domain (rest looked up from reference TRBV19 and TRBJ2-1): DGGITQSPKYLFRKEGQNVTLSCEQNLNHDAMYWYRQDPGQGLRLIYYSQIVNDFQKGDIAEGYSVSREKKESFPLTVTSAQKNPTAFYLCASSIGVHSYNEQFFGPGTRLTVL.

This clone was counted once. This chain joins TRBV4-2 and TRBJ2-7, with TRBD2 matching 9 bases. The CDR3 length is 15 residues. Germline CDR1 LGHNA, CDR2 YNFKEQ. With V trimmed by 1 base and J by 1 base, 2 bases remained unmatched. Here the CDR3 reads CASSQGLAASYEQYF. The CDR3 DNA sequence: TGTGCCAGCAGCCAAGGACTAGCGGCTTCCTACGAGCAGTACTTC.

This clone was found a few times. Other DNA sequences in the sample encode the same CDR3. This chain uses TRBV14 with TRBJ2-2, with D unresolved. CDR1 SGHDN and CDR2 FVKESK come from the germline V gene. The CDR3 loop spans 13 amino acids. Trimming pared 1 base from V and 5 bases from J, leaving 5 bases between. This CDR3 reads CASSQVQTGELFF. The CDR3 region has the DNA TGTGCCAGCAGCCAAGTACAGACCGGGGAGCTGTTTTTT.

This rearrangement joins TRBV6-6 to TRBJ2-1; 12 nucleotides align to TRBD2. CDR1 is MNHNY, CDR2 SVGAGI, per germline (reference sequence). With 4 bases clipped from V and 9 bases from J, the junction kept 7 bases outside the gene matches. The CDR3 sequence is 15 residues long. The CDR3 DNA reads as TGTGCCAGCAGTTTTCTAGCGGGAGGGCCCACTGAGCAGTTCTTC. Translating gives CASSFLAGGPTEQFF.

CDR3 DNA: TGTGCCAGCAGCGTACGGACAGGCCAGCTAACGGGCGAGCAGTACTTC. It yields the protein CASSVRTGQLTGEQYF. J is TRBJ2-7 and V is TRBV14; 7 positions agree with TRBD1. From germline, CDR1 is SGHDN and CDR2 FVKESK. This CDR3 has 16 amino acids. V lost 5 bases, J lost 6 bases, and 16 bases stayed unmatched.

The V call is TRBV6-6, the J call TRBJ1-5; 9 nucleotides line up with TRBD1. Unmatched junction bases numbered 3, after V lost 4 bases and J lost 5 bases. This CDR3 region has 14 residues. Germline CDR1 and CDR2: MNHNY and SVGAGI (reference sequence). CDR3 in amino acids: CASSWGQGYQPQHF. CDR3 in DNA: TGTGCCAGCAGTTGGGGACAGGGATATCAGCCCCAGCATTTT.

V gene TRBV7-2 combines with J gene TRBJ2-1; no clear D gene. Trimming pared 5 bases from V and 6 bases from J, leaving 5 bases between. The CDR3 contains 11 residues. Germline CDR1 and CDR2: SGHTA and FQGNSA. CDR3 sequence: CASSPGNEQFF. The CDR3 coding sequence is TGTGCCAGCAGCCCGGGCAATGAGCAGTTCTTC.

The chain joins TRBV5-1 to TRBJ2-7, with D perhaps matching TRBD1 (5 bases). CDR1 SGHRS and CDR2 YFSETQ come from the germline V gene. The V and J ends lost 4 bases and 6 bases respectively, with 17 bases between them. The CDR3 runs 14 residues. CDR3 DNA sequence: TGCGCCAGCAGCATCTCCCAAGGTGGGGCCGAGCAGTACTTC. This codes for CASSISQGGAEQYF.

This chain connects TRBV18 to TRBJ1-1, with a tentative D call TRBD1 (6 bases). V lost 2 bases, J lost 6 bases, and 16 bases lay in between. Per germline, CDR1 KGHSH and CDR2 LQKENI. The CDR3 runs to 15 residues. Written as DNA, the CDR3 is TGTGCCAGCTCACCAAAGGGGTGGGGGGGCGCTGAAGCTTTCTTT. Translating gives CASSPKGWGGAEAFF. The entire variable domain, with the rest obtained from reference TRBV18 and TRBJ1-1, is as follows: NAGVMQNPRHLVRRRGQEARLRCSPMKGHSHVYWYRQLPEEGLKFMVYLQKENIIDESGMPKERFSAEFPKEGPSILRIQQVVRGDSAAYFCASSPKGWGGAEAFFGQGTRLTVV.